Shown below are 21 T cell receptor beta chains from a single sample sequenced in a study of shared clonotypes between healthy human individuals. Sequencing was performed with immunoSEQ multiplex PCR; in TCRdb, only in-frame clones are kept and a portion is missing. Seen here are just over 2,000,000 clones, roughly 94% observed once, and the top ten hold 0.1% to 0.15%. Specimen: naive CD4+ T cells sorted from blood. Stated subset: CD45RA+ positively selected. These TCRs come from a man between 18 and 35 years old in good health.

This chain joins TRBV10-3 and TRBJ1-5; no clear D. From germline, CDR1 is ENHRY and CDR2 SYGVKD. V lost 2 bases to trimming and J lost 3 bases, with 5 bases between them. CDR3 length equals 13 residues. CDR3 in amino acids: CAISETDNQPQHF. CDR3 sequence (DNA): TGTGCCATCAGTGAGACAGACAATCAGCCCCAGCATTTT.

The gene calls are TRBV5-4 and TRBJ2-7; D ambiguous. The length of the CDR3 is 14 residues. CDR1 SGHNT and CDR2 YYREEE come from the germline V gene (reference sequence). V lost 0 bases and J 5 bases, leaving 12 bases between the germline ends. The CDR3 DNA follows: TGTGCCAGCAGCTTGGCCCGGCTCACCGACGAGCAGTACTTC. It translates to CASSLARLTDEQYF.

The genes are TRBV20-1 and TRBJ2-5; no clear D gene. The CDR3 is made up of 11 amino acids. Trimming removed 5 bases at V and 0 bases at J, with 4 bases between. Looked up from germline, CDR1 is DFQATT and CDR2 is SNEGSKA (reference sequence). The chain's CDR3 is CSAQYQETQYF. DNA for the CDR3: TGCAGTGCTCAGTACCAAGAGACCCAGTACTTC.

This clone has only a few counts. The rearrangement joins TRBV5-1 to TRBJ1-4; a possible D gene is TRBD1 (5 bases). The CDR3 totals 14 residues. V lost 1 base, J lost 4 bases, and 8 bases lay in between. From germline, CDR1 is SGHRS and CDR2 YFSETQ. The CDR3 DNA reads TGCGCCAGCAGCTTGAGAGGGGTTAATGAAAAACTGTTTTTT. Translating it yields CASSLRGVNEKLFF.

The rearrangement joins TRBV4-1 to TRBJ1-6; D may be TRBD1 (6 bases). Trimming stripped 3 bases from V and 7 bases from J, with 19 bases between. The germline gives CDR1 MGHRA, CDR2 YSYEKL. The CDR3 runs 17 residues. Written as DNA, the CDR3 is TGCGCCAGCAGCCAGCGGGGGTTGCAGGGGAAGAATTCACCCCTCCACTTT. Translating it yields CASSQRGLQGKNSPLHF.

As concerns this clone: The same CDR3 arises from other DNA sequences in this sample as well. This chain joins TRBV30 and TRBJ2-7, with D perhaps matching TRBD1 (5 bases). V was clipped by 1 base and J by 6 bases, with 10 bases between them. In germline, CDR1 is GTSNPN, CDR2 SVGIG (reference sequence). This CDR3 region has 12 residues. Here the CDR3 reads CAWSGQGGEQYF. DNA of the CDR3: TGTGCCTGGAGTGGCCAGGGTGGCGAGCAGTACTTC.

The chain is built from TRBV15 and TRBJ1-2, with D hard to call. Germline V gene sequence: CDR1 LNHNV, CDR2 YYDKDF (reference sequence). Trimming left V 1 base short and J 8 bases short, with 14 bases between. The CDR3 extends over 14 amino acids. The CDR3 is CATSRASGTWGYTF. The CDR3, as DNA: TGTGCCACCAGCAGAGCCTCGGGCACGTGGGGCTACACCTTC. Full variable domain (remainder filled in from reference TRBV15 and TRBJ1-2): DAMVIQNPRYQVTQFGKPVTLSCSQTLNHNVMYWYQQKSSQAPKLLFHYYDKDFNNEADTPDNFQSRRPNTSFCFLDIRSPGLGDTAMYLCATSRASGTWGYTFGSGTRLTVV.

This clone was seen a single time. The DNA for the CDR3 is TGCGCCAGCAGCTCCAATCCCTCGGTAGTAAGTCACGAGCAGTACTTC. Amino acids: CASSSNPSVVSHEQYF. This chain connects TRBV4-1 to TRBJ2-7; D is undetermined. The V gene lost 5 bases and the J gene lost 5 bases, with 22 bases spanning the gap. The CDR3 has 16 amino acids. CDR1 is MGHRA, CDR2 YSYEKL, per germline.

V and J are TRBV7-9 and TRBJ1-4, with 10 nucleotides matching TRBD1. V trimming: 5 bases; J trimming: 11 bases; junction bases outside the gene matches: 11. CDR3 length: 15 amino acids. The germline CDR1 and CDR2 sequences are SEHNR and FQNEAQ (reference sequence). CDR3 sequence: CASSVTGGRTGKLFF. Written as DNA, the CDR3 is TGTGCCAGCAGCGTGACAGGGGGCCGGACGGGGAAACTGTTTTTT.

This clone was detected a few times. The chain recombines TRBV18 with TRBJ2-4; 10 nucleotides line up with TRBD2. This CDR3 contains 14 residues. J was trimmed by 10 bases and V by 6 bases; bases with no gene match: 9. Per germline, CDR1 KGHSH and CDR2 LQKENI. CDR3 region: CASSPQREGLIQYF. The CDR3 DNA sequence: TGTGCCAGCTCCCCCCAGCGGGAGGGCCTGATTCAGTACTTC. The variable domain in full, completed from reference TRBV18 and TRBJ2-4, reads NAGVMQNPRHLVRRRGQEARLRCSPMKGHSHVYWYRQLPEEGLKFMVYLQKENIIDESGMPKERFSAEFPKEGPSILRIQQVVRGDSAAYFCASSPQREGLIQYFGAGTRLSVL.

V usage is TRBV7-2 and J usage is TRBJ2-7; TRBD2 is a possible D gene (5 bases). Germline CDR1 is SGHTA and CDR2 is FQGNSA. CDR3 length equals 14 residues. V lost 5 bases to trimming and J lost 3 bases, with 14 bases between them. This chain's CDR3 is CASSHEGGYYEQYF. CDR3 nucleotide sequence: TGTGCCAGCAGCCACGAGGGCGGGTACTACGAGCAGTACTTC. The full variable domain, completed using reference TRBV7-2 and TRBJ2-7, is GAGVSQSPSNKVTEKGKDVELRCDPISGHTALYWYRQSLGQGLEFLIYFQGNSAPDKSGLPSDRFSAERTGGSVSTLTIQRTQQEDSAVYLCASSHEGGYYEQYFGPGTRLTVT.

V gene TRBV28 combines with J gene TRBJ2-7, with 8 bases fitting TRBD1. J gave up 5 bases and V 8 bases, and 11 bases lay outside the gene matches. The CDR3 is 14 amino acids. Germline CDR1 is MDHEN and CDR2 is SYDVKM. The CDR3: CASSSRQGRNEQYF. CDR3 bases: TGTGCCAGCTCCTCGAGACAGGGGAGAAACGAGCAGTACTTC.

This chain's CDR3 is CASSPAIVYNEQFF. DNA of the CDR3: TGTGCCAGCTCACCAGCGATAGTCTACAATGAGCAGTTCTTC. The chain has TRBV18 and TRBJ2-1; D call uncertain. The CDR3 is 14 amino acids. Trimming stripped 2 bases from V and 3 bases from J, with 8 bases between. Germline loops: CDR1 KGHSH, CDR2 LQKENI.

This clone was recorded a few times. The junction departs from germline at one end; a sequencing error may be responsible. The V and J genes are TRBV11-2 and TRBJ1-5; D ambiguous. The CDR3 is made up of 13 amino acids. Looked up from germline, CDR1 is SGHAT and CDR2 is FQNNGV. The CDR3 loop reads CASSLDSGFPGNF. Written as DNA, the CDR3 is TGTGCCAGCAGCTTAGACTCGGGTTTTCCAGGTAATTTT.

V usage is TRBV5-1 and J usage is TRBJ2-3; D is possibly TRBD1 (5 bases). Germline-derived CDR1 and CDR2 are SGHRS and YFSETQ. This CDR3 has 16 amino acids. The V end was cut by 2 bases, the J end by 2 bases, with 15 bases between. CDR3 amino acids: CASSFLAAGYTDTQYF. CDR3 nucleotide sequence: TGCGCCAGCAGCTTTTTGGCGGCAGGGTACACAGATACGCAGTATTTT. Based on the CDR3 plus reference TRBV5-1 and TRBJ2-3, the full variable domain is KAGVTQTPRYLIKTRGQQVTLSCSPISGHRSVSWYQQTPGQGLQFLFEYFSETQRNKGNFPGRFSGRQFSNSRSEMNVSTLELGDSALYLCASSFLAAGYTDTQYFGPGTRLTVL.

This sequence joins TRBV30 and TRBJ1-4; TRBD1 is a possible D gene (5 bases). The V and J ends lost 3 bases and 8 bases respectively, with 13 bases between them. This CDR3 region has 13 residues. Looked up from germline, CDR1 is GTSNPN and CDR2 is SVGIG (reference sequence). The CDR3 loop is CAWRGGRDEKLFF. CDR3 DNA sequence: TGTGCCTGGAGGGGCGGCAGGGACGAAAAACTGTTTTTT.

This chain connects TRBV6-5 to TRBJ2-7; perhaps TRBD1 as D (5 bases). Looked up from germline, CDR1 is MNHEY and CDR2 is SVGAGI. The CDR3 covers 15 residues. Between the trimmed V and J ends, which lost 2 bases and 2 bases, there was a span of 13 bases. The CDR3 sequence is CASSYEAGFPYEQYF. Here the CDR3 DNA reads TGTGCCAGCAGTTACGAGGCAGGGTTCCCCTACGAGCAGTACTTC.

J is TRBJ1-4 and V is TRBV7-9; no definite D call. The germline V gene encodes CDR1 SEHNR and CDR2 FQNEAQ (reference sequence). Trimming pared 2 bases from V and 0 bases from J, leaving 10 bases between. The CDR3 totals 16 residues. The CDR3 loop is CASSLWVAATNEKLFF. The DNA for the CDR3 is TGTGCCAGCAGCTTATGGGTCGCCGCAACTAATGAAAAACTGTTTTTT.

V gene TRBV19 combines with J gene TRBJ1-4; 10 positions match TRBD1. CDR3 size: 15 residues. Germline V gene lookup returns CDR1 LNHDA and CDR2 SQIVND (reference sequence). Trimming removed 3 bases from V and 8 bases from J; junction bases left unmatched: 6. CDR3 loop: CASSITGTGDEKLFF. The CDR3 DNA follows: TGTGCCAGTAGTATCACCGGGACAGGGGACGAAAAACTGTTTTTT.

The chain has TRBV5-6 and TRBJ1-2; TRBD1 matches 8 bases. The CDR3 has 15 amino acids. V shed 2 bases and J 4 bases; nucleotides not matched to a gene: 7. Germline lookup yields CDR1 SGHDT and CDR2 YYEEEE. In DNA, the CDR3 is TGTGCCAGCAGCTTACCCGGGACAGGAGGCTATGGCTACACCTTC. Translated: CASSLPGTGGYGYTF. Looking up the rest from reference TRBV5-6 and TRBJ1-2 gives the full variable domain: DAGVTQSPTHLIKTRGQQVTLRCSPKSGHDTVSWYQQALGQGPQFIFQYYEEEERQRGNFPDRFSGHQFPNYSSELNVNALLLGDSALYLCASSLPGTGGYGYTFGSGTRLTVV.

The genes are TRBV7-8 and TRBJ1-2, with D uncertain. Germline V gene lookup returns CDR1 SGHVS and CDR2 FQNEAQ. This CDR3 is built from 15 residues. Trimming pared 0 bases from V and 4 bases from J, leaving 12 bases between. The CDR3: CASSLASFLRYGYTF. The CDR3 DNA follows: TGTGCCAGCAGCTTAGCCTCATTCCTTCGCTATGGCTACACCTTC.